This T cell receptor (beta chain) is drawn from a study of blood T cells in healthy people across ages. Study information: The template switching approach captured approximately one barcoded beta molecule for every two T cells.

The CDR3 is made up of 14 amino acids. V lost 4 bases to trimming and J lost 2 bases; unmatched junction nucleotides: 3. Germline CDR1 and CDR2: SQVTM and ANQGSEA. This clonotype was seen more than once but under ten times. Alongside a J-beta primer mix, a sample-barcoded 5' primer served in a second PCR lasting about 7 to 11 cycles. TCRdb re-analysed the 5' RACE reads in MiXCR, keeping a single row per CDR3 protein. The sample yields about 800,000 distinct CDR3 sequences, 25% seen once. These same data were also listed under a study on T cells of mothers and their children.

This TCR was recovered from a boy between 10 and 17 years old in good health. The chain is built from TRBV29-1 and TRBJ2-1; TRBD1 aligns across 9 bases. Material: blood. The DNA for the CDR3 is TGCAGCGTTGTGGACAGGGGACCCTACAATGAGCAGTTCTTC. This sequence encodes CSVVDRGPYNEQFF.